This T cell receptor (beta chain) was identified in a study of CD8 T cells in ankylosing spondylitis. Findings and caveats of the study: Significantly higher representation of disease-linked clones was reported for matched ankylosing spondylitis synovial fluid. Ankylosing spondylitis blood appeared to be characterized by a TCR beta motif of 8 or 9 highly homologous variants. CD8+ disease-linked clones were present at relatively low frequencies in blood. Existing reports had already noted some motif variants in reactive arthritis synovial fluid and blood.

MiXCR was run by TCRdb on the 5' RACE reads, yielding one entry per CDR3 protein. The data hold some 90,000 distinct CDR3 sequences, with 25% to 35% observed a single time. Germline CDR1 LNHNV, CDR2 YYDKDF (reference sequence). The ends were cut back, 3 bases at V and 2 bases at J, with 13 bases in the middle. The CDR3 runs 15 residues. As for this clonotype: The antigen is unknown.

The V and J genes are TRBV15 and TRBJ1-1; D call uncertain. Sequenced: blood, either unsorted or a sorted T cell fraction (not recorded which). The TCR was taken from a male donor with ankylosing spondylitis or in good health (not recorded which). CDR3: CATSRERLPNTEAFF. The DNA of the CDR3 is TGTGCCACCAGCAGGGAACGCCTCCCCAACACTGAAGCTTTCTTT.